These 20 T cell receptor beta chains came from one sample sequenced in a study of T cells in Graves' hyperthyroidism and ophthalmopathy. Amplification of TCR beta CDR3 regions was performed using RNA transcripts as template. The HTBI primer set served for first-round RT-PCR of the TCR CDR3. One entry per CDR3 protein, called by TCRdb with MiXCR from the multiplex PCR reads. The table includes some 700,000 distinct CDR3 sequences, approximately 15% detected once. Sequenced input: blood. These receptor sequences come from a man aged 50-59 years with Graves' hyperthyroidism.

The chain employs TRBV18 and TRBJ1-1; 10 bases line up with TRBD1. The CDR3 runs 14 residues. The J segment lost 11 bases and the V segment lost 3 bases, leaving 9 bases of the junction unmatched. The V gene's germline CDR1 is KGHSH and CDR2 LQKENI. Written as DNA, the CDR3 is TGTGCCAGCTCACCCGGGAGACAGGGGGCGGGCGCTTTCTTT. Protein: CASSPGRQGAGAFF.

Many counts were recorded for this clonotype. The chain combines TRBV11-2 with TRBJ2-5, with 7 bases matching TRBD1. Looked up from germline, CDR1 is SGHAT and CDR2 is FQNNGV. J gave up 1 base and V 5 bases, and 4 bases lay outside the gene matches. This CDR3 region has 14 residues. The CDR3 sequence: CASSRGQTQETQYF. The CDR3 DNA reads as TGTGCCAGCAGCCGGGGACAGACCCAAGAGACCCAGTACTTC.

This clonotype was observed many times. V gene TRBV11-2 combines with J gene TRBJ1-1, with 9 bases lining up with TRBD1. The CDR3 covers 15 residues. After removal of 1 base from V and 4 bases from J, the junction contained 4 bases not matched to a gene. Germline V gene lookup returns CDR1 SGHAT and CDR2 FQNNGV. The CDR3 bases are TGTGCCAGCAGCTTAGGGGGACAGGGCTCCACTGAAGCTTTCTTT. Translated: CASSLGGQGSTEAFF.

The chain joins TRBV19 to TRBJ2-1; D remains ambiguous. The CDR3 is 14 residues long. V lost 0 bases, J lost 4 bases, and 7 bases lay in between. The germline CDR1 and CDR2 sequences are LNHDA and SQIVND (reference sequence). CDR3 protein: CASSIDLGYNEQFF. In DNA form, the CDR3 reads TGTGCCAGTAGTATAGATCTAGGGTACAATGAGCAGTTCTTC.

This clonotype was observed at least ten times. The chain carries TRBV28 and TRBJ2-3; TRBD2 aligns across 16 bases. Trimming cost V 5 bases and J 6 bases; bases outside gene matches: 20. The CDR3 loop spans 21 amino acids. CDR1 and CDR2 from the germline V gene are MDHEN and SYDVKM. CDR3 DNA sequence: TGTGCCAGCAGTCTACCCCCGGGACTAGCGGGAGGGGTCAGTGGAGGTGATACGCAGTATTTT. Its translation: CASSLPPGLAGGVSGGDTQYF.

In this sample, this clonotype turned up many times. V usage is TRBV9 and J usage is TRBJ1-2; D is undetermined. Trimming removed 0 bases from V and 4 bases from J, with 13 bases in between. CDR3 length: 15 amino acids. Germline V gene lookup returns CDR1 SGDLS and CDR2 YYNGEE. The CDR3 sequence is CASSVAATRGYGYTF. Here the CDR3 DNA reads TGTGCCAGCAGCGTAGCGGCGACACGAGGCTATGGCTACACCTTC.

A few counts support this clonotype. This sequence joins TRBV6-1 and TRBJ2-3; D is perhaps TRBD1 (5 bases). Germline CDR1 and CDR2: MNHNS and SASEGT. The CDR3 spans 15 residues. Trimming shortened V by 6 bases and J by 2 bases, and 15 bases separated the two germline ends. This chain's CDR3 is CASRKSTVFTDTQYF. Here the CDR3 DNA reads TGTGCCAGCAGAAAATCGACAGTTTTCACAGATACGCAGTATTTT.

This clonotype was counted a few times. The V call is TRBV28, the J call TRBJ1-1; TRBD1 might be the D (6 bases). CDR1 is MDHEN and CDR2 is SYDVKM in the germline V gene. The V and J ends lost 7 bases and 0 bases respectively, with 15 bases between them. CDR3 size: 15 residues. The CDR3 sequence: CASKVTGRMNTEAFF. CDR3 nucleotide sequence: TGTGCCAGCAAAGTGACAGGACGTATGAACACTGAAGCTTTCTTT.

This clonotype was recorded a few times. A junction boundary mismatches the germline segment, possibly from a read error. This chain joins TRBV2 and TRBJ2-3, with 7 positions matching TRBD2. Germline lookup yields CDR1 SNHLY and CDR2 FYNNEI. This CDR3 has 14 amino acids. CDR3 amino acids: CASNREVFADTQYF. For the CDR3, the DNA is TGTGCTAGCAACCGGGAGGTGTTCGCAGATACGCAGTATTTT.

This clonotype appeared many times. The chain couples TRBV7-3 to TRBJ2-3; no clear D gene. This CDR3 contains 13 residues. The V gene's germline CDR1 is SGHTA and CDR2 FQGTGA. The germline V and J ends were trimmed by 4 bases and 2 bases, with 7 bases remaining between them. This CDR3 reads CASSYDLTDTQYF. CDR3 in DNA: TGTGCCAGCAGCTACGACCTCACAGATACGCAGTATTTT. The whole variable domain, remainder taken from reference TRBV7-3 and TRBJ2-3, is GAGVSQTPSNKVTEKGKYVELRCDPISGHTALYWYRQSLGQGPEFLIYFQGTGAADDSGLPNDRFFAVRPEGSVSTLKIQRTERGDSAVYLCASSYDLTDTQYFGPGTRLTVL.

The chain joins TRBV20-1 to TRBJ1-5; maybe TRBD1 (5 bases). With 4 bases removed from V and 5 bases from J, the gap between germline ends came to 12 bases. Per the germline V gene, CDR1 is DFQATT and CDR2 is SNEGSKA (reference sequence). This CDR3 comprises 13 residues. This chain's CDR3 is CSATTRGDQPQHF. The DNA for the CDR3 is TGCAGTGCTACCACTAGAGGGGATCAGCCCCAGCATTTT.

CDR3 DNA sequence: TGTGCCAGCAGCCTACAGGCGGGTCAGCCCCAGCATTTT. This translates into CASSLQAGQPQHF. The rearrangement uses TRBV7-3 and TRBJ1-5; D is perhaps TRBD1 (5 bases). This CDR3 spans 13 amino acids. Per the germline V gene, CDR1 is SGHTA and CDR2 is FQGTGA. V lost 5 bases, J lost 6 bases, and 11 bases lay in between.

This chain joins TRBV19 and TRBJ2-1, with D perhaps TRBD1 or TRBD2 (5 bases each). Germline V gene lookup returns CDR1 LNHDA and CDR2 SQIVND (reference sequence). V lost 3 bases to trimming and J lost 4 bases, with 13 bases between them. This CDR3 comprises 15 residues. The CDR3 DNA sequence: TGTGCCAGTAGTATCGGGGCTGCCAAGTACAATGAGCAGTTCTTC. This gives the protein CASSIGAAKYNEQFF. Drawing the rest from reference TRBV19 and TRBJ2-1, the complete variable domain is DGGITQSPKYLFRKEGQNVTLSCEQNLNHDAMYWYRQDPGQGLRLIYYSQIVNDFQKGDIAEGYSVSREKKESFPLTVTSAQKNPTAFYLCASSIGAAKYNEQFFGPGTRLTVL.

In this sample, this clonotype turned up many times. V gene TRBV3-1 combines with J gene TRBJ2-7; TRBD2 matches 10 bases. V lost 3 bases and J lost 3; bases outside the gene matches: 5. The germline gives CDR1 LGHDT, CDR2 YNNKEL (reference sequence). The CDR3 contains 15 residues. The chain's CDR3 is CASSQPSGSVYEQYF. The CDR3 DNA reads as TGTGCCAGCAGCCAGCCTAGCGGGAGCGTCTACGAGCAGTACTTC.

This clonotype has a count of ten or more. The chain combines TRBV6-2 or TRBV6-3 with TRBJ2-7; perhaps TRBD2 as D (6 bases). Trimming stripped 7 bases from V and 5 bases from J, with 24 bases between. The germline V gene has CDR1 MNHEY and CDR2 SVGEGT. The CDR3 is 16 residues long. This CDR3 reads CASTPQAGTAYHEQYF. As DNA, the CDR3 is TGTGCCAGCACCCCACAGGCGGGAACTGCCTACCACGAGCAGTACTTC.

V and J are TRBV20-1 and TRBJ1-6; 8 bases match TRBD1. Germline-derived CDR1 and CDR2 are DFQATT and SNEGSKA (reference sequence). J gave up 9 bases and V 2 bases, and 3 bases lay outside the gene matches. This CDR3 has 13 residues. The CDR3, as DNA: TGCAGTGCTAGATTGGACAGGGCTTCACCCCTCCACTTT. As protein: CSARLDRASPLHF.

The CDR3 DNA follows: TGTGCCAGCACCCCGATGAGGGACTCATCCGGCTACACCTTC. This gives the protein CASTPMRDSSGYTF. The chain couples TRBV27 to TRBJ1-2, with D perhaps matching TRBD1 (5 bases). V lost 7 bases, J lost 8 bases, and 20 bases lay in between. The CDR3 spans 14 residues. Looked up from germline, CDR1 is MNHEY and CDR2 is SMNVEV (reference sequence).

The chain has TRBV5-1 and TRBJ2-4; TRBD1 matches at 9 bases. CDR3 length: 16 residues. The ends lost 0 bases at V and 1 base at J; junction bases unmatched: 2. Germline CDR1 and CDR2: SGHRS and YFSETQ. The CDR3 reads CASSLGQGVAKNIQYF. The CDR3, as DNA: TGCGCCAGCAGCTTGGGACAGGGGGTGGCCAAAAACATTCAGTACTTC.

V usage is TRBV4-1 and J usage is TRBJ2-2; D perhaps matches TRBD1 (6 bases). This CDR3 is built from 16 residues. The V gene lost 4 bases and the J gene lost 8 bases, with 20 bases spanning the gap. From germline, CDR1 is MGHRA and CDR2 YSYEKL. CDR3 loop: CASSPHRVGRRGELFF. The CDR3 DNA sequence: TGCGCCAGCAGCCCCCACAGGGTAGGCCGGAGAGGGGAGCTGTTTTTT.

As to this clonotype: This may be a read error: a much more frequent sequence differs by one nucleotide. The chain links TRBV12-3 or TRBV12-4 to TRBJ2-1, with 7 positions matching TRBD2. This CDR3 comprises 13 residues. The CDR3 DNA follows: TGTGCCAGCAGTGGAGCGGGAAACAATGCGCAGTTCTTC. Protein sequence: CASSGAGNNAQFF.